A selection of T cell receptor beta chains follows, all from one sample in a study of response to subunit inactivated influenza vaccine. In TCRdb, the RT-PCR reads were re-called with MiXCR into one record per CDR3 protein. This sample has around 850,000 distinct CDR3 sequences; less than 20% occur once, and the top ten carry approximately 10%. This material consisted of PBMCs from blood, taken 5 to 6 days after vaccination. All receptors derive from a man aged 50 to 60 who received an inactivated influenza vaccine. Each CDR3 is given with its conserved first and last residue. The order of the fields is J gene, clone size, D gene, V gene, CDR3 DNA, CDR3 protein. D genes are given only for firm matches. Rows give clone size only sometimes, using once, few, many, or a class for an expanded clone.

J: TRBJ2-5
size: few
D: TRBD2
V: TRBV28
DNA: TGTGCCAGCAGTCCCCGGGAGGGTCAGGCGACCCAGTACTTC
CDR3: CASSPREGQATQYF

J: TRBJ2-3
size: many
D: -
V: TRBV12-3/TRBV12-4
DNA: TGTGCCAGCAGTACAGGAACAGATACGCAGTATTTT
CDR3: CASSTGTDTQYF

J: TRBJ1-5
size: many
D: TRBD1
V: TRBV12-3/TRBV12-4
DNA: TGTGCCAGCAGTCCGGGACAGGGGGTAAATCAGCCCCAGCATTTT
CDR3: CASSPGQGVNQPQHF

J: TRBJ1-2
size: -
D: -
V: TRBV10-3
DNA: TGTGCCATCAGTGAGGGATTGACAGTCAAAGGCTACACCTTC
CDR3: CAISEGLTVKGYTF

J: TRBJ2-1
size: few
D: TRBD1
V: TRBV10-1
DNA: TGCGCCAGCGGCGGACAGGCCACCTACAATGAGCAGTTCTTC
CDR3: CASGGQATYNEQFF

J: TRBJ1-1
size: -
D: -
V: TRBV29-1
DNA: TGCAGCGTCTCGGGAGTCCTGAACACTGAAGCTTTCTTT
CDR3: CSVSGVLNTEAFF

J: TRBJ1-1
size: -
D: -
V: TRBV6-6
DNA: TGTGCCAGCAGTCCCCTTGAAGTCACTGAAGCTTTCTTT
CDR3: CASSPLEVTEAFF

J: TRBJ2-1
size: -
D: -
V: TRBV24-1
DNA: TGTGCCACCAGTGATTCTGAGGGAGAGCTCTACAATGAGCAGTTCTTC
CDR3: CATSDSEGELYNEQFF

J: TRBJ1-2
size: -
D: -
V: TRBV5-1
DNA: TGCGCCAGCAGCTTGGACCATGGCTATGGCTACACCTTC
CDR3: CASSLDHGYGYTF

J: TRBJ2-5
size: many
D: -
V: TRBV29-1
DNA: TGCAGCGTTGAAGGCCAACAGGGTGGAGAGACCCAGTACTTC
CDR3: CSVEGQQGGETQYF

J: TRBJ2-3
size: -
D: TRBD2
V: TRBV5-1
DNA: TGCGCCAGCAGCTTGGGACTAGCGGGTATTTCAGATACGCAGTATTTT
CDR3: CASSLGLAGISDTQYF

J: TRBJ2-7
size: -
D: TRBD1
V: TRBV6-2/TRBV6-3
DNA: TGTGCCAGCAGTTATTTCCCAGGGGGCGATGGAGTCTCCGAGCAGTACTTC
CDR3: CASSYFPGGDGVSEQYF

J: TRBJ2-5
size: few
D: -
V: TRBV7-2
DNA: TGTGCCAGCAGCTTGAAGTCTGGGGAGACCCAGTACTTC
CDR3: CASSLKSGETQYF

J: TRBJ2-2
size: -
D: -
V: TRBV6-1
DNA: TGTGCCAGCAGTGGGGGGCAGGGCCATCTACACACCGGGGAGCTGTTTTTT
CDR3: CASSGGQGHLHTGELFF

J: TRBJ2-7
size: many
D: -
V: TRBV4-3
DNA: TGCGCCAGCAGCCAAGATCTTGGGGGGCGGTACGAGCAGTACTTC
CDR3: CASSQDLGGRYEQYF

J: TRBJ2-5
size: -
D: TRBD2
V: TRBV7-6
DNA: TGTGCCAGCAGCCCAGCGGGACTAGCGGGAGGGGAGACCCAGTACTTC
CDR3: CASSPAGLAGGETQYF

J: TRBJ2-3
size: -
D: -
V: TRBV5-1
DNA: TGCGCCAGCAGCTTGACAGATGCCGATACGCAGTATTTT
CDR3: CASSLTDADTQYF

J: TRBJ2-1
size: -
D: TRBD2
V: TRBV20-1
DNA: TGCAGTGCTCGCCCCGGGACTAGCGGGGGGGCCCTGTTCTTC
CDR3: CSARPGTSGGALFF

J: TRBJ2-1
size: -
D: -
V: TRBV7-9
DNA: TGTGCCAGCAGCTTCGGAGGCGGGTATGAGCAGTTCTTC
CDR3: CASSFGGGYEQFF

J: TRBJ2-3
size: many
D: -
V: TRBV10-3
DNA: TGTGCCATCATGGGGATTCAGGTAGATACGCAGTATTTT
CDR3: CAIMGIQVDTQYF

J: TRBJ2-1
size: once
D: TRBD2
V: TRBV20-1
DNA: TGCAGTGCTAGGCCGGGACTAGCGGTTAGCTCCTACAATGAGCAGTTCTTC
CDR3: CSARPGLAVSSYNEQFF

J: TRBJ2-1
size: few
D: -
V: TRBV6-5
DNA: TGTGCCAGCAGTTACCGACTAATTCCCAATGAGCAGTTCTTC
CDR3: CASSYRLIPNEQFF

J: TRBJ2-7
size: -
D: TRBD2
V: TRBV7-2
DNA: TGTGCCAGCAGCTATCAGCGGGGGGATACCTACGAGCAGTACTTC
CDR3: CASSYQRGDTYEQYF

J: TRBJ1-2
size: few
D: -
V: TRBV6-1
DNA: TGTGCCAGCAGTGTAAGGTACTATGGCTACACCTTC
CDR3: CASSVRYYGYTF

J: TRBJ2-3
size: -
D: -
V: TRBV4-2
DNA: TGTGCCATCAGCCCCCGACAGACCACAGGTACGCAGTATTTT
CDR3: CAISPRQTTGTQYF

J: TRBJ2-3
size: -
D: TRBD2
V: TRBV20-1
DNA: TGCAGTGCCCAGGGGCGGGAGGGCTTTACGCAGTATTTT
CDR3: CSAQGREGFTQYF

J: TRBJ2-3
size: once
D: TRBD2
V: TRBV7-2
DNA: TGTGCCAGCAGCTTCCGGGGGGGACGCACAGATACGCAGTATTTT
CDR3: CASSFRGGRTDTQYF